This T cell receptor beta chain was profiled in a study of radiotherapy plus CTLA-4 blockade in lung cancer. For the study at large: Among enrolled patients, roughly 20% responded and approximately 33% achieved disease control. Whole-study results and caveats: Tumor-origin TCR clones grew in blood after radiotherapy plus ipilimumab. Interferon-beta, together with early blood T cell clone dynamics, reportedly best predicted response.

TCRdb's table, derived via immunoSEQ multiplex PCR, lists solely in-frame clones and lacks some. The table records about 87,000 clones, more than 75% of them present only once. Concerning this clone itself: Its specificity is not known. Other DNA sequences in the same sample also yield this CDR3.

Germline values: CDR1 SGHTA, CDR2 FQGNSA. V was trimmed by 2 bases and J by 1 base, leaving 6 bases between them. There are 13 residues in the CDR3. The V gene is TRBV7-2, the J gene TRBJ2-7; no firm D call. The receptor comes from a human donor with non-small cell lung cancer that progressed on radiotherapy plus ipilimumab. The sequencing here drew on peripheral blood, taken from a patient treated with radiotherapy plus ipilimumab. The CDR3: CASSLRQSYEQYF. The CDR3 DNA reads TGTGCCAGCAGCTTAAGGCAGTCCTACGAGCAGTACTTC.